Included here is one TCR beta chain sequence, with context. Sequenced by immunoSEQ multiplex PCR; TCRdb stores in-frame clones only, minus some. The data hold more than 60,000 clones, with roughly 90% observed a single time. The record originates from a study of T cell changes during pregnancy in multiple sclerosis. Germline V gene lookup returns CDR1 SGHNT and CDR2 YENEEA. This CDR3 has 16 amino acids. With V trimmed by 5 bases and J by 4 bases, 10 bases remained unmatched. The receptor comes from a female donor with multiple sclerosis, enrolled in a pregnancy study. Sequenced here: peripheral blood, sampled before pregnancy. The chain is built from TRBV11-3 and TRBJ2-3; 9 bases are a match to TRBD1. CDR3: CASSRRGTGSPDTQYF. CDR3 DNA sequence: TGTGCCAGCAGCCGGAGGGGGACAGGGAGTCCAGATACGCAGTATTTT.